This T cell receptor beta chain came from a study of regulatory T cells in long-lasting Graves disease. Overall study: Graves' patients diagnosed newly had used antithyroid drugs under 3 months. Findings and caveats of the study: Few sampled subjects may have lowered accuracy.

This clonotype was observed many times. Its cognate antigen is unknown. Library construction for TCR beta used iRepertoire HTBI primers and Arm-PCR of CDR3 regions. TCRdb re-called the multiplex PCR reads with MiXCR, one entry per CDR3 protein. The sample yields 250,000 to 300,000 distinct CDR3 sequences, 18% seen once. As to time point: newly diagnosed GD, antithyroid drugs for less than 3 months. PBMC-derived RNA was used for the TCR library. Trimming left V 4 bases short and J 3 bases short, with 12 bases between. The germline V gene has CDR1 MNHEY and CDR2 SVGEGT. The CDR3 is 15 amino acids. This same sample was also taken into another study, of T cells in Graves' hyperthyroidism and ophthalmopathy. According to that study: In the first-round RT-PCR of the TCR CDR3, the HTBI primer set was used. Within blood appeared most thyroid clonotypes that had expanded above 0.001.

This clonotype was obtained from a woman aged 30 to 39 with Graves disease. Specimen: peripheral blood mononuclear cells (PBMCs), collected at new diagnosis, from a patient treated with antithyroid drugs. V and J are TRBV6-2 or TRBV6-3 and TRBJ2-2; D is unclear. CDR3 amino acids: CASSFLGSDTGELFF. In DNA form, the CDR3 reads TGTGCCAGCAGTTTCCTAGGCTCCGACACCGGGGAGCTGTTTTTT.